This T cell receptor (beta chain) was captured in a study of radiotherapy plus CTLA-4 blockade in lung cancer (dated by TCRdb to the late 2010s). About the investigation overall: Objective responses occurred in 18% of enrolled patients, and about 30% achieved disease control. Points the paper makes about the study in general: TCR clones derived from tumors expanded in peripheral blood after treatment with radiotherapy and ipilimumab. Early dynamic changes in blood T cell clones, together with increased serum interferon-beta after radiation, were reported as the strongest predictors of response.

From the cysteine up to the phenylalanine, the CDR3 has a length of 14 residues. The sequence is cut down to CDR3 DNA, 42 bases in frame from base 1. The germline V gene sets CDR1 to SGHRS and CDR2 to YFSETQ. Unmatched junction bases come to 5, with V trimmed by 3 bases and J by 7 bases. Focal radiation therapy combined with CTLA-4 blockade (ipilimumab) was tested in patients with chemo-refractory metastatic non-small-cell lung cancer. Libraries came from the immunoSEQ multiplex PCR assay. Sourced from immuneACCESS, this table was stored by TCRdb with only in-frame sequences that have V and J called. A share of the clones is absent; for the studies checked, an unresolved V gene accounts for under half, and the remainder has no known explanation. Counted in this sample were about 110,000 clones; roughly 77% of them appeared once. The top ten constitute roughly 3.5% of the sample. Note on this clone: Its binding antigen is unknown. No base-level quality is on record; no much larger clone is a single base apart.

The sequence derives from a human donor with non-small cell lung cancer that progressed on radiotherapy plus ipilimumab. Some clones in this sample may be carry-over from other donors' samples. Sample: peripheral blood, taken from a patient treated with radiotherapy plus ipilimumab. The chain is assembled from TRBV5-1 and TRBJ1-3; 9 bases in the junction line up with TRBD1. The bases read TGCGCCAGCAGCTGGGGGACAGGGATGAACACCATATATTTT. It is translated as CASSWGTGMNTIYF. Supplemented by the reference TRBV5-1 and TRBJ1-3 proteins around the CDR3, the complete variable domain is KAGVTQTPRYLIKTRGQQVTLSCSPISGHRSVSWYQQTPGQGLQFLFEYFSETQRNKGNFPGRFSGRQFSNSRSEMNVSTLELGDSALYLCASSWGTGMNTIYFGEGSWLTVV.